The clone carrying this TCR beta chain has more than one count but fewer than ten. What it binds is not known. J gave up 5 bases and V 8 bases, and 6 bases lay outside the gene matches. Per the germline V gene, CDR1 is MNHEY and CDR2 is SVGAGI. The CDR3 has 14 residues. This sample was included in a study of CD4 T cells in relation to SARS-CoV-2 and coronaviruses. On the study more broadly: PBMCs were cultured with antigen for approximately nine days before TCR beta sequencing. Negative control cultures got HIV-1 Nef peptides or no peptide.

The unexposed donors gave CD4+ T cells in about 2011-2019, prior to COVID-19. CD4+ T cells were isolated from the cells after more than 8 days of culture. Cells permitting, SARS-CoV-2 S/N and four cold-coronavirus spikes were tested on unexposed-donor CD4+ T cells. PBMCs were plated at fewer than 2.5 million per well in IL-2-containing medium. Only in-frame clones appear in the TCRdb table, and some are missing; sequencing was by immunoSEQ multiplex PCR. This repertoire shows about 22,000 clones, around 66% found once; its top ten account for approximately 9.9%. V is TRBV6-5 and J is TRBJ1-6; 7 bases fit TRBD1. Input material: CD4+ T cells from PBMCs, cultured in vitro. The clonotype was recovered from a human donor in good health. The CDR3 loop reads CASHGTADNSPLHF. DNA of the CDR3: TGTGCCAGCCACGGGACAGCGGATAATTCACCCCTCCACTTT.